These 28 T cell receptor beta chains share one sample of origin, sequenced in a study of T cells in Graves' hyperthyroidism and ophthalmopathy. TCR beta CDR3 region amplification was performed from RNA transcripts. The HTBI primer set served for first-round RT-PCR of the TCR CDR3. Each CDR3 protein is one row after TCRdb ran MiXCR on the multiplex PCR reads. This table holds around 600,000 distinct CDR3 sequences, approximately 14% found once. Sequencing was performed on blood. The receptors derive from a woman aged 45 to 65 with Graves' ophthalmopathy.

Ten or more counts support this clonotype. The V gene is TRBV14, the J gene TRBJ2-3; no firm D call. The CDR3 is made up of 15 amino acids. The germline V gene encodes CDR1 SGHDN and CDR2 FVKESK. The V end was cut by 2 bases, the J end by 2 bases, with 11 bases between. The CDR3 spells CASSQRSPNTDTQYF. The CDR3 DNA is TGTGCCAGCAGCCAACGGTCTCCCAACACAGATACGCAGTATTTT. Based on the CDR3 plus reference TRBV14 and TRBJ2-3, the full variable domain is EAGVTQFPSHSVIEKGQTVTLRCDPISGHDNLYWYRRVMGKEIKFLLHFVKESKQDESGMPNNRFLAERTGGTYSTLKVQPAELEDSGVYFCASSQRSPNTDTQYFGPGTRLTVL.

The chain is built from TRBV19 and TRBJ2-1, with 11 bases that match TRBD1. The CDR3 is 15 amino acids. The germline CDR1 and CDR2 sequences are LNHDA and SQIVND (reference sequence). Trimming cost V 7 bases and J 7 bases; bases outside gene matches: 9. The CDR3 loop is CASTRRGQGGNEQFF. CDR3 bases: TGTGCCAGTACCCGACGGGGACAGGGGGGTAATGAGCAGTTCTTC.

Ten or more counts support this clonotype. The CDR3 bases are TGCAGTGCTAGAGATGCGAAATATCCTAACTATGGCTACACCTTC. Its protein product is CSARDAKYPNYGYTF. This chain links TRBV20-1 with TRBJ1-2; D gene ambiguous. CDR1 is DFQATT and CDR2 is SNEGSKA in the germline V gene (reference sequence). The CDR3 runs 15 residues. V was clipped by 0 bases and J by 0 bases, with 11 bases between them.

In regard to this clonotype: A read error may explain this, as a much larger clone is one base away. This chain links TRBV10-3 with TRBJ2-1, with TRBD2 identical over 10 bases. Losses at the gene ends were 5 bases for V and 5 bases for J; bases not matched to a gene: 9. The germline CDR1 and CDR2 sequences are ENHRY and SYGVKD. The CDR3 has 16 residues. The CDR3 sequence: CAISSRLAGVNNEQFF. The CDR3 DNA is TGTGCCATCAGTTCCAGGCTAGCGGGAGTTAACAATGAGCAGTTCTTC.

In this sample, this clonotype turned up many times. CDR3 amino acids: CASSPTHRVTVSPLHF. DNA for the CDR3: TGTGCCAGCAGCCCCACACACAGGGTTACGGTTTCACCCCTCCACTTT. The V gene is TRBV3-1, the J gene TRBJ1-6, with D maybe TRBD1 (6 bases). V lost 4 bases and J lost 9, with 19 bases in between. Germline CDR1 is LGHDT and CDR2 is YNNKEL (reference sequence). The CDR3 totals 16 residues.

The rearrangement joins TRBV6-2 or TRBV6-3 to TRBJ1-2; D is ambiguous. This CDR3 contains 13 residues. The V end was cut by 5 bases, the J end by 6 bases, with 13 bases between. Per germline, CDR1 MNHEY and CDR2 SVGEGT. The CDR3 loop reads CASSRGIGDGYTF. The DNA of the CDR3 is TGTGCCAGCAGTCGAGGAATTGGCGATGGCTACACCTTC.

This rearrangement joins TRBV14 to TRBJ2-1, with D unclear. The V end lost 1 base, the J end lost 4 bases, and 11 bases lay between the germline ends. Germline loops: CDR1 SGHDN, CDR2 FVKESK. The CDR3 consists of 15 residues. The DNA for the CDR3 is TGTGCCAGCAGCCAAGTATCCGGACCATACAATGAGCAGTTCTTC. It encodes CASSQVSGPYNEQFF.

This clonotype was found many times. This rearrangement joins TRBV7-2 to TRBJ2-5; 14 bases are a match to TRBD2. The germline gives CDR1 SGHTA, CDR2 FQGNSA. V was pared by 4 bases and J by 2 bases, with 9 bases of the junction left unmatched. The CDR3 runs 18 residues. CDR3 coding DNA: TGTGCCAGCAGCTGGTCAGGGACTAGCGGGGGCGGGCAAGAGACCCAGTACTTC. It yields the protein CASSWSGTSGGGQETQYF.

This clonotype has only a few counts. In DNA form, the CDR3 reads TGTGCCAGCAGTTTACGTGCAGGACGCAATCAGCCCCAGCATTTT. Amino acid sequence: CASSLRAGRNQPQHF. The chain carries TRBV27 and TRBJ1-5, with no clear D. The CDR3 is 15 amino acids. The germline V gene has CDR1 MNHEY and CDR2 SMNVEV (reference sequence). V shed 2 bases and J shed 2 bases, with 10 bases lying between them.

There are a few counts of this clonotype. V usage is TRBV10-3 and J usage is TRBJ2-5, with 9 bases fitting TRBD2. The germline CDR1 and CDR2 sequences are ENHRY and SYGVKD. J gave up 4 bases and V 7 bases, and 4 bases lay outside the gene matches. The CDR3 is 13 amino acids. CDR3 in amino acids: CAIKAGGRETQYF. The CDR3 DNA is TGTGCCATCAAAGCGGGGGGCCGAGAGACCCAGTACTTC.

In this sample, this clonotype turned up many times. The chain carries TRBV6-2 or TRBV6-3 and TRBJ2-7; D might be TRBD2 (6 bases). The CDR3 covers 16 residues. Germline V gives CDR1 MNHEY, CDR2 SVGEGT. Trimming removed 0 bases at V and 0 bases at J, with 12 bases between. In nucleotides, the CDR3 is TGTGCCAGCAGTTACTCGTGGGACTTCATCTCCTACGAGCAGTACTTC. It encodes CASSYSWDFISYEQYF.

CDR3 protein: CSAPGHFVTRGEQFF. The CDR3 nucleotides read TGCAGTGCCCCGGGACATTTCGTCACGCGCGGTGAGCAGTTCTTC. This rearrangement joins TRBV20-1 to TRBJ2-1; tentative D call: TRBD1 (6 bases). V lost 6 bases and J lost 9, with 24 bases in between. The V gene's germline CDR1 is DFQATT and CDR2 SNEGSKA (reference sequence). CDR3 length: 15 amino acids.

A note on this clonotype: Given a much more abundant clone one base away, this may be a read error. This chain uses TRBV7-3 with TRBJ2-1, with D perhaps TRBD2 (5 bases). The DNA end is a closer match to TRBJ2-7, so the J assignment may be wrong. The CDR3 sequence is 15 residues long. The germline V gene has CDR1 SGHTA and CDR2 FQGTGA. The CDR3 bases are TGTGCCAGCAGCTTAGATTCCCTAGCCTACAATGAGCAGTACTTC. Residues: CASSLDSLAYNEQYF.

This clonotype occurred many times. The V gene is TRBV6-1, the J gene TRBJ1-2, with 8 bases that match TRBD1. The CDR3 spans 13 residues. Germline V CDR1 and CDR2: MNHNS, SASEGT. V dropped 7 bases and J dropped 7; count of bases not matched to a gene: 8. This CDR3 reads CASTDRQGIGYTF. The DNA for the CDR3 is TGTGCCAGCACCGACAGACAGGGGATTGGCTACACCTTC.

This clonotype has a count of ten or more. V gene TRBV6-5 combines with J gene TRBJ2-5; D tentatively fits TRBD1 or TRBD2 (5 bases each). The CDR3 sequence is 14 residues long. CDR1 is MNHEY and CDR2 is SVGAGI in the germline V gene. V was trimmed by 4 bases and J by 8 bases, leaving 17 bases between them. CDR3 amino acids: CASSSGTPLPTQYF. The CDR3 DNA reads TGTGCCAGCAGTTCAGGGACCCCCCTTCCAACCCAGTACTTC.

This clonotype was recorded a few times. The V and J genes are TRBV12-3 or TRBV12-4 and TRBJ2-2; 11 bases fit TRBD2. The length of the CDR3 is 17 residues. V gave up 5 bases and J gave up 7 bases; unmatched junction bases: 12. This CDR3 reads CASSLQTSGIGGGELFF. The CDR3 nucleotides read TGTGCCAGCAGTCTTCAGACTAGCGGGATAGGTGGCGGGGAGCTGTTTTTT.

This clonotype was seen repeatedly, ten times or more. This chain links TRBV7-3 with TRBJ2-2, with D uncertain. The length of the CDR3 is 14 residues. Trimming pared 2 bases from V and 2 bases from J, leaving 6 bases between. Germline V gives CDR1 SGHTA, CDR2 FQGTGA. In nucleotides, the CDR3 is TGTGCCAGCAGCTTATTATACAACACCGGGGAGCTGTTTTTT. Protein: CASSLLYNTGELFF.

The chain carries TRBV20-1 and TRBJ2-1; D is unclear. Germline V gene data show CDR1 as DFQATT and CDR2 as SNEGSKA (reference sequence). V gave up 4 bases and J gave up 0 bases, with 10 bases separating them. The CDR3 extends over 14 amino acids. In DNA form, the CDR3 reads TGCAGTGCTATTCTTTTTCGCTCCTACAATGAGCAGTTCTTC. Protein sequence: CSAILFRSYNEQFF.

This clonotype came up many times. This CDR3 reads CASSLDKSPRGVGTDTQYF. The CDR3 DNA follows: TGTGCCAGCAGCTTAGATAAATCTCCCAGGGGAGTGGGCACAGATACGCAGTATTTT. The chain links TRBV11-2 to TRBJ2-3, with a tentative D call TRBD1 (6 bases). Germline CDR1 is SGHAT and CDR2 is FQNNGV. The ends were cut back, 0 bases at V and 1 base at J, with 20 bases in the middle. CDR3 length equals 19 residues. Filled out from reference TRBV11-2 and TRBJ2-3, the complete variable domain reads EAGVAQSPRYKIIEKRQSVAFWCNPISGHATLYWYQQILGQGPKLLIQFQNNGVVDDSQLPKDRFSAERLKGVDSTLKIQPAKLEDSAVYLCASSLDKSPRGVGTDTQYFGPGTRLTVL.

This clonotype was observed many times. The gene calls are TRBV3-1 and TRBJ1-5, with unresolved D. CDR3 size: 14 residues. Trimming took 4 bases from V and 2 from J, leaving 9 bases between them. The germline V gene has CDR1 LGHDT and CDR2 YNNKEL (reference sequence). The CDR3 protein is CASSPTVGNQPQHF. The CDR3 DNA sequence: TGTGCCAGCAGCCCCACGGTCGGCAATCAGCCCCAGCATTTT.

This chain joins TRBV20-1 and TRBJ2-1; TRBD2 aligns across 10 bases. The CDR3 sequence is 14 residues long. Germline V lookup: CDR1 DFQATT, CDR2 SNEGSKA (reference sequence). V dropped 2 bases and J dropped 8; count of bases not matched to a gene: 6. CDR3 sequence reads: CSARRLAGVDEQFF. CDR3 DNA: TGCAGTGCTAGAAGGCTAGCGGGAGTCGATGAGCAGTTCTTC.

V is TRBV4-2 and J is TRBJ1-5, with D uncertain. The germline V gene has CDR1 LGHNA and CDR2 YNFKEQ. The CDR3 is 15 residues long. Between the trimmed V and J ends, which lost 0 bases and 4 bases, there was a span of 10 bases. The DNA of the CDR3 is TGTGCCAGCAGCCAAGAGGCGAGACAAAATCAGCCCCAGCATTTT. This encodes CASSQEARQNQPQHF.

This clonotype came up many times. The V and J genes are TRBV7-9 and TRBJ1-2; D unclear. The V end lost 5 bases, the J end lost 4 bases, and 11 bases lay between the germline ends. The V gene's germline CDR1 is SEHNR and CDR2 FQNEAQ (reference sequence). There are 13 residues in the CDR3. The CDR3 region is CASSPDGFYGYTF. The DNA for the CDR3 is TGTGCCAGCAGCCCGGACGGCTTCTATGGCTACACCTTC.

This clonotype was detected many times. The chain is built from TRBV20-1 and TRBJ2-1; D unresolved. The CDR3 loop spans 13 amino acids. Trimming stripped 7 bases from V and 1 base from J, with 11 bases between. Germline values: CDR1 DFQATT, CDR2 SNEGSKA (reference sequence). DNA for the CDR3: TGCAGTGGGAAGGCCGGGTCCTACAATGAGCAGTTCTTC. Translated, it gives CSGKAGSYNEQFF.

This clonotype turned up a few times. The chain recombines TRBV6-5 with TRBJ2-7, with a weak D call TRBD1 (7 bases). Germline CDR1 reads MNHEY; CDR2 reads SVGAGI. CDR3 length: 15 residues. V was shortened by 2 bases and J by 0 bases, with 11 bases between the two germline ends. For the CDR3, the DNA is TGTGCCAGCAGTTACGCGGGACAGAGCTCCTACGAGCAGTACTTC. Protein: CASSYAGQSSYEQYF.

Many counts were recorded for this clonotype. Here the CDR3 DNA reads TGCAGCGAATCCCCCGGGACTAGCAATGAGCAGTTCTTC. Its protein is CSESPGTSNEQFF. J is TRBJ2-1 and V is TRBV29-1, with 8 nucleotides matching TRBD2. V was pared by 7 bases and J by 6 bases, with 8 bases of the junction left unmatched. Looked up from germline, CDR1 is SQVTM and CDR2 is ANQGSEA. CDR3 length: 13 residues.

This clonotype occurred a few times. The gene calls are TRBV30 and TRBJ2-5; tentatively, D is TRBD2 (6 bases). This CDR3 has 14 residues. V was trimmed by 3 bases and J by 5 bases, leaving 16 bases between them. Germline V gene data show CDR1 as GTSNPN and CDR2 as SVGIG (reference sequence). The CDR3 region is CAWSRLGIAETQYF. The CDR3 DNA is TGTGCCTGGAGCCGACTAGGAATAGCGGAGACCCAGTACTTC.

DNA for the CDR3: TGTGCCACCAGCCCTGTCGGGGGGACCCTCTCCTACGAGCAGTACTTC. As protein: CATSPVGGTLSYEQYF. V gene TRBV15 combines with J gene TRBJ2-7; 7 bases are a match to TRBD2. The CDR3 is 16 residues long. J was trimmed by 0 bases and V by 5 bases; bases with no gene match: 10. Germline CDR1 LNHNV, CDR2 YYDKDF (reference sequence).